One T cell receptor (beta chain) is described in this entry. The CDR3 length is 17 residues. V shed 8 bases and J shed 1 base, with 21 bases lying between them. The germline V gene has CDR1 MRHNA and CDR2 SNTAGT. The time point here: pre-treatment sample, taken before nivolumab and TIL therapy. This was the immunoSEQ v3 assay. Generated by immunoSEQ multiplex PCR, the TCRdb table keeps only in-frame clones and is missing some. The table has 40,000 to 60,000 clones, around three quarters seen once; the top ten hold 4% to 6%. This entry belongs to a study of TIL therapy for anti-PD-1-resistant metastatic lung cancer. Study background: Most patients had lung adenocarcinoma.

The chain employs TRBV6-4 and TRBJ2-1; weak D call: TRBD1 (7 bases). The sequence came from a woman aged 30-79 years with non-small cell lung cancer. The sequenced sample was blood, obtained at baseline. CDR3 sequence (DNA): TGTGCCAGCCCTTTCCAGGGGGGCCCGGGTTCCTACAATGAGCAGTTCTTC. Protein product: CASPFQGGPGSYNEQFF.